This TCR beta chain stems from a study of blood T cell repertoires in COVID-19. Turning to the study itself: Specimens from acute and convalescent COVID-19 originated in the United States, Italy and Spain.

Using immunoSEQ multiplex PCR, the repertoire was profiled, and TCRdb retains in-frame clones only, with some absent. The table lists hundreds of thousands of clones, more than 80% of them singletons, with 0.95% to 1.3% in the top ten. Germline CDR1 is LNHDA and CDR2 is SQIVND (reference sequence). The ends were cut back, 4 bases at V and 0 bases at J, with 10 bases in the middle. This CDR3 comprises 15 residues. The origin of this receptor is a man between 25 and 39 years old who had recovered from COVID-19. The rearrangement uses TRBV19 and TRBJ1-5; no clear D. What was sequenced was PBMCs or T cells enriched from blood (not recorded which). The CDR3 nucleotides read TGTGCCAGTAGTAGAGACTTGTATAGCAATCAGCCCCAGCATTTT. As protein: CASSRDLYSNQPQHF.